This T cell receptor (beta chain) was recovered during a study of radiotherapy plus CTLA-4 blockade in lung cancer (dated by TCRdb to 2017 to 2018). About the full investigation: Among enrolled patients, roughly 17% had an objective response and around 33% reached disease control. Results and caveats for the whole study, not just this receptor: After treatment with radiotherapy and ipilimumab, TCR clones that originated in tumors expanded in peripheral blood. Early dynamic changes in blood T cell clones, together with increased serum interferon-beta after radiation, were reported as the strongest predictors of response.

The study tested focal radiation therapy combined with CTLA-4 blockade (ipilimumab) in patients with chemo-refractory metastatic non-small-cell lung cancer. Library preparation employed the immunoSEQ multiplex PCR assay. TCRdb carries this immuneACCESS record with in-frame sequences only. Its versions omit some clonotypes, under half of them owing to an unresolved V gene in the studies checked, with the rest unexplained. Within this sample are 120,000 or so clones, with about nine tenths of them counted one time only. The top ten hold approximately 7.2% of the sample. Taken from cysteine to phenylalanine, the CDR3 has 13 residues. This entry keeps only the CDR3 DNA: 39 bases, framed from base 1. V trim: 11 bases; J trim: 4 bases; unmatched bases: 4. Via the germline V gene, CDR1 is ENHRY and CDR2 SYGVKD. As concerns this clone: Its specific antigen is unknown. Base qualities were left out, and no much larger clone turns up one base away.

The sequence was obtained from a human donor with non-small cell lung cancer that progressed on radiotherapy plus ipilimumab. The starting material was peripheral blood, obtained from a patient treated with radiotherapy plus ipilimumab. The V gene is TRBV10-3 and the J gene is TRBJ2-3; TRBD1 agrees with 12 junctional bases. Here is the DNA: TGTGCCGCGGGACAGGGGGCATCAGATACGCAGTATTTT. It is translated as CAAGQGASDTQYF.